This T cell receptor beta chain was recovered during a study of shared clonotypes between healthy human individuals (dated by TCRdb to 2020 to 2022). Background on the whole study: The cohort comprised two women and a few men aged 18 to 49 years. To increase sequencing depth and limit assay-specific biases, TCR repertoire library preparation and sequencing were carried out by different laboratories using diverse techniques. Leukapheresis yielded between about 0.94 and 9 billion PBMCs per donor. For each donor, three plates each were used for CD4 naive and CD4 memory, two plates were used for CD8 naive, and one plate was used for CD8 memory. Blood TCR repertoires of a handful of healthy adults were deeply sequenced to estimate repertoire size and the extent of clonotype sharing between individuals.

V and J are trimmed by 5 bases and 0 bases, and the gene matches miss 10 bases of the junction. As encoded in the germline V gene (reference sequence), CDR1 is LNHNV while CDR2 is YYDKDF. The CDR3 runs 17 amino acids, cysteine and phenylalanine included. Just CDR3 DNA is preserved here, 51 bases in frame from base 1. Overall study outcomes, separate from this receptor: Based on pairwise subsampling, the degree of clonotype sharing among donors was expected to be affected by sequencing depth. Even with the large sequencing depth, rarefaction of the sorted-subset datasets indicated that sequencing was incomplete. The small number of donors limited the genetic and exposure-history diversity represented. Clonotypes shared by all four sorted-subset donors showed higher generation probabilities than non-shared clonotypes. Only blood was sampled, and tissue TCR repertoires likely differ from those in blood. Sharing across several donors was observed for about 5% of naive CD4, 3.5% of naive CD8, 2.3% of memory CD4, and around 0.42% of memory CD8 clonotypes. Larger estimated clonotype richness was generally found for naive subsets than for memory subsets.

TCR CDR3 regions were amplified from genomic DNA by multiplex PCR using the deep immunoSEQ assay. For each cell subset, the extracted genomic DNA was distributed evenly across all wells of several immunoSEQ 96-well plates, and each plate served as one replicate. For sorted subsets, each replicate PCR was loaded with 200 ng genomic DNA, equivalent to approximately 33,000 T cell genomes. Purified libraries were quantified with a Qubit 3.0 fluorometer, sized on a Bioanalyzer 2100, and re-quantified with the KAPA Library Quantification kit. A separate single-read 150-cycle Illumina NextSeq 550 flow cell was used to sequence each immunoSEQ 96-well plate. The original pipeline was this. Because only junctional sequences without quality scores were contained in the immunoSEQ output, filtering matching that applied to full-length reads could not be performed. Sequences were annotated with PyIR, a Python wrapper for IgBLAST v1.9, using IMGT germline references to assign V/J genes and CDR3. Reads with weak V/J assignments (E-value above 1e-6), missing CDR3, stop codons, out-of-frame junctions, or ambiguous translated residues were removed. V3J clonotypes were defined as sequences sharing an identical inferred V gene, J gene, and CDR3 amino acid sequence. To compute the percentage overlap between repertoires, the number of shared unique clonotypes was divided by the size of the smaller repertoire. Three approaches were used to assess repertoire richness: RTK rarefaction, the Chao1 estimator, and Recon v2.1 estimates of unobserved clonotypes. Generation probabilities for all TCRbeta clonotypes obtained by the gDNA method from a handful of donors were computed using OLGA. Imported from immuneACCESS, the table was reduced by TCRdb to in-frame sequences with V and J called. These copies leave out some clones; in studies compared against another copy, an unresolved V gene accounts for under half, and the cause of the remainder is not known. V and J calls and clone size are copied from that table; D and trimming were computed from the DNA. This sample gives 2 million to 2.5 million clones in total; roughly 90% of them show up just once. 0.37% of the sample rests with the top ten.

As for this clone: No antigen is known for it. The record has no base qualities; no much larger clone is one base away.

Donors were healthy HIV-negative adults with no recently reported acute infections or vaccinations. Every donor was a Caucasian adult living in Nashville, Tennessee, USA. Magnetic negative selection was used to enrich CD4+ T cells, after which naive cells were positively selected on CD45RA and the negative fraction became the memory subset. After blood collection by leukapheresis, PBMCs were isolated using Ficoll-Histopaque density gradient centrifugation and then cryopreserved in the vapor phase of liquid nitrogen. Analytical flow cytometry was used to check the purity and quantity of each magnetically sorted T cell population. Genomic DNA was isolated from every sorted fraction and measured by UV absorbance on a Nanodrop 2000c.

The V gene is TRBV15 and the J gene is TRBJ1-5, and 7 junction bases match TRBD1. This TCR derives from a man younger than 35 in good health. Some clones in this sample may be carry-over from other donors' samples. The sample taken for sequencing was naive CD4+ T cells from PBMCs. Sample cell subset or site, as interpreted from the label and publication: CD45RA+ positively selected. Read as DNA, the sequence is TGTGCCACCAGCTCAAGGACAGGCCATAATAGCAATCAGCCCCAGCATTTT. It is translated as CATSSRTGHNSNQPQHF.